This entry lists 10 T cell receptor beta chains sequenced from one sample in a study of T-cell memory formation after mild COVID-19. One entry per CDR3 protein, called by TCRdb with MiXCR from the 5' RACE reads. The repertoire has roughly 450,000 distinct CDR3 sequences, 15% to 20% of them found once; the top ten carry about 12%. The sample comprised PBMCs or a T cell subset sorted from them (not recorded which). The receptors were gathered from an adult woman who had mild COVID-19 (a few samples of this study predate the infection). Cell type and time point are not known.

The CDR3 DNA is TGTGCCAGCAGCCCAGCCGGGACGCGCGGCTACACCTTC. Translation gives CASSPAGTRGYTF. V and J are TRBV7-6 and TRBJ1-2, with D maybe TRBD1 (5 bases). V was trimmed by 5 bases and J by 8 bases, leaving 15 bases between them. The CDR3 is 13 residues long. CDR1 SGHVS and CDR2 FNYEAQ come from the germline V gene.

The chain couples TRBV18 to TRBJ2-1, with 10 bases aligning to TRBD2. The CDR3 is 15 residues long. J lost 4 bases, V lost 1 base, and 1 base had no gene match. The germline V gene encodes CDR1 KGHSH and CDR2 LQKENI. The CDR3 DNA sequence: TGTGCCAGCTCACCACAGCGGGAGGGATACAATGAGCAGTTCTTC. It encodes CASSPQREGYNEQFF. The full variable domain, rest sourced from reference TRBV18 and TRBJ2-1, is NAGVMQNPRHLVRRRGQEARLRCSPMKGHSHVYWYRQLPEEGLKFMVYLQKENIIDESGMPKERFSAEFPKEGPSILRIQQVVRGDSAAYFCASSPQREGYNEQFFGPGTRLTVL.

This clonotype has a handful of counts. The chain carries TRBV10-3 and TRBJ2-7; D may match TRBD1 or TRBD2 (5 bases each). This CDR3 region has 15 residues. Germline V gives CDR1 ENHRY, CDR2 SYGVKD. V was shortened by 4 bases and J by 3 bases, with 16 bases between the two germline ends. CDR3 loop: CAISANKQEDYEQYF. DNA for the CDR3: TGTGCCATCAGTGCAAATAAACAGGAGGACTACGAGCAGTACTTC.

This clonotype was counted between two and nine times. The V call is TRBV6-2 or TRBV6-3, the J call TRBJ2-1; D may match TRBD1 or TRBD2 (5 bases each). Germline CDR1 and CDR2: MNHEY and SVGEGT. The CDR3 extends over 12 amino acids. V was pared by 10 bases and J by 6 bases, with 13 bases between. CDR3 residues: CATRDDPNEQFF. Written as DNA, the CDR3 is TGTGCCACAAGGGACGACCCCAATGAGCAGTTCTTC.

This clonotype has a handful of counts. V usage is TRBV7-2 and J usage is TRBJ2-3, with D hard to call. Trimming removed 0 bases from V and 1 base from J, with 11 bases in between. The germline CDR1 and CDR2 sequences are SGHTA and FQGNSA. CDR3 size: 16 residues. In DNA form, the CDR3 reads TGTGCCAGCAGCTTAGCCCCCGTCACAGGCACAGATACGCAGTATTTT. Protein sequence: CASSLAPVTGTDTQYF.

This clonotype was counted only a few times. The rearrangement uses TRBV5-1 and TRBJ2-1; TRBD1 or TRBD2 may be the D gene (5 bases each). The CDR3 is 17 amino acids. V was cut by 0 bases and J by 3 bases, with 16 bases left in between. The germline gives CDR1 SGHRS, CDR2 YFSETQ. In nucleotides, the CDR3 is TGCGCCAGCAGCTTGGGGGGGAGTGGGGGAAGCTACAATGAGCAGTTCTTC. It yields the protein CASSLGGSGGSYNEQFF.

This clonotype was counted a few times. The chain employs TRBV5-4 and TRBJ2-5, with TRBD2 matching 12 bases. Germline CDR1 reads SGHNT; CDR2 reads YYREEE (reference sequence). V was clipped by 3 bases and J by 1 base; unmatched bases: 4. This CDR3 contains 16 residues. The CDR3 nucleotides are TGTGCCAGCAGCTCCTCTAGCGGGGGGGCCCAAGAGACCCAGTACTTC. This encodes CASSSSSGGAQETQYF.

The sample holds a few counts of this clonotype. The chain's CDR3 is CASSYSDVGGPNTEAFF. The CDR3 bases are TGTGCCAGCAGTTACTCGGATGTGGGAGGGCCGAACACTGAAGCTTTCTTT. The chain links TRBV6-5 to TRBJ1-1; D is uncertain. Germline CDR1 reads MNHEY; CDR2 reads SVGAGI. The V and J ends lost 0 bases and 1 base respectively, with 15 bases between them. The length of the CDR3 is 17 residues.

This sequence joins TRBV5-1 and TRBJ2-2; 7 bases are shared with TRBD1. Germline lookup yields CDR1 SGHRS and CDR2 YFSETQ. The CDR3 totals 15 residues. The V segment lost 4 bases and the J segment 4 bases; nucleotides outside the gene matches: 7. In DNA form, the CDR3 reads TGCGCCAGCAGCCGACAGGGAGAGGGCACCGGGGAGCTGTTTTTT. Encoded protein: CASSRQGEGTGELFF.

The chain employs TRBV20-1 and TRBJ2-6; 9 positions agree with TRBD1. Germline values: CDR1 DFQATT, CDR2 SNEGSKA (reference sequence). J was trimmed by 1 base and V by 1 base; bases with no gene match: 8. The CDR3 sequence is 18 residues long. The CDR3 protein is CSARVSTGGISGANVLTF. For the CDR3, the DNA is TGCAGTGCTAGAGTTTCAACAGGGGGCATTTCTGGGGCCAACGTCCTGACTTTC.